The rows below give T cell receptor beta chains drawn from one sample of a study of cytomegalovirus exposure and HLA in healthy donors. Some clones are missing from TCRdb's copy, which holds only in-frame ones; the method was immunoSEQ multiplex PCR. The sample contains roughly 99,000 clones, 82% of which appear only once. The specimen sequenced was PBMCs. The receptor set was obtained from a man aged 25 to 45 in good health and CMV-seropositive. Both conserved end residues are part of each CDR3. A D gene is named only where the DNA matches it firmly. Where a row states a size, it is once, few, many or the class of an expanded clone; other rows omit it.

V gene	D gene	clone size	J gene	CDR3 protein	CDR3 DNA
TRBV5-4	TRBD2	-	TRBJ2-2	CASSTAPTGTSAPGELFF	TGTGCCAGCAGCACAGCCCCTACCGGGACTAGCGCACCCGGGGAGCTGTTTTTT
TRBV29-1	-	-	TRBJ1-2	CSVVETEPLGYTF	TGCAGCGTTGTGGAGACAGAGCCCCTTGGCTACACCTTC
TRBV7-7	TRBD1	-	TRBJ2-1	CASSLVQGANEQFF	TGTGCCAGCAGCTTAGTGCAGGGGGCCAATGAGCAGTTCTTC
TRBV27	TRBD1	-	TRBJ2-7	CATRLGTGGVSEQYF	TGTGCCACCCGCCTTGGGACAGGGGGAGTTAGCGAGCAGTACTTC
TRBV6-1	TRBD1	-	TRBJ1-2	CASSQTGSASYGYTF	TGTGCCAGCAGTCAGACAGGGTCCGCTAGCTATGGCTACACCTTC
TRBV7-9	-	-	TRBJ1-3	CASSPSLYPSSGNTIYF	TGTGCCAGCAGCCCAAGCCTATACCCGAGCTCTGGAAACACCATATATTTT
TRBV4-1	TRBD1	-	TRBJ1-1	CASSPSGGGMNTEAFF	TGCGCCAGCAGCCCCTCAGGGGGCGGCATGAACACTGAAGCTTTCTTT
TRBV25-1	-	-	TRBJ1-2	CASSDGLGGGGYGYTF	TGTGCCAGCAGTGACGGCTTGGGGGGAGGAGGGTATGGCTACACCTTC
TRBV2	TRBD1	-	TRBJ1-6	CASSGQGASDSPLHF	TGTGCCAGCAGTGGACAGGGGGCGTCGGATTCACCCCTCCACTTT
TRBV9	TRBD2	few	TRBJ2-1	CASSALAGGRDEQFF	TGTGCCAGCAGCGCCCTAGCGGGGGGGCGGGATGAGCAGTTCTTC
TRBV7-3	TRBD2	-	TRBJ2-1	CASRFKGGGASGEQFF	TGTGCCAGCAGGTTTAAAGGCGGGGGGGCCTCCGGTGAGCAGTTCTTC
TRBV5-6	TRBD1	-	TRBJ2-7	CASSLTGDRGEQYF	TGTGCCAGCAGCCTGACAGGGGATCGAGGAGAGCAGTACTTC
TRBV7-6	-	-	TRBJ2-3	CASSLVRVDTQYF	TGTGCCAGCAGCTTAGTGAGGGTTGATACGCAGTATTTT
TRBV5-1	-	few	TRBJ1-2	CASSLGRITNYGYTF	TGCGCCAGCAGCTTGGGGCGGATCACTAACTATGGCTACACCTTC
TRBV6-1	TRBD1	-	TRBJ2-5	CASSAGQGIQETQYF	TGTGCCAGCAGTGCGGGACAGGGGATCCAAGAGACCCAGTACTTC
TRBV10-3	TRBD1	-	TRBJ2-3	CAITADRGAADTQYF	TGTGCCATCACCGCTGACAGGGGGGCCGCAGATACGCAGTATTTT
TRBV12-5	-	-	TRBJ2-3	CASGRDNQSPDTQYF	TGTGCTAGTGGTAGGGACAACCAGAGCCCAGATACGCAGTATTTT
TRBV6-5	-	-	TRBJ1-5	CASSYSYGDSNQPQHF	TGTGCCAGCAGTTACTCGTATGGAGATAGCAATCAGCCCCAGCATTTT
TRBV6-5	-	-	TRBJ2-7	CASSPPRGTYEQYF	TGTGCCAGCAGTCCTCCCAGGGGCACCTACGAGCAGTACTTC
TRBV19	TRBD1	-	TRBJ2-1	CASSQPGTGGRNEQFF	TGTGCCAGTAGTCAACCCGGGACAGGGGGACGCAATGAGCAGTTCTTC
TRBV12-5	TRBD1	-	TRBJ2-3	CASAGTGGTDTQYF	TGTGCTAGTGCTGGGACAGGGGGCACAGATACGCAGTATTTT
TRBV7-9	TRBD2	-	TRBJ2-1	CASSLDLGTSGRNEQFF	TGTGCCAGCAGCTTAGACCTCGGGACTAGCGGGCGCAATGAGCAGTTCTTC
TRBV2	-	few	TRBJ2-5	CASSEVSQETQYF	TGTGCCAGCAGTGAGGTCAGCCAAGAGACCCAGTACTTC
TRBV30	-	few	TRBJ1-1	CAWSWGHMNTEAFF	TGTGCCTGGAGTTGGGGACACATGAACACTGAAGCTTTCTTT
TRBV28	TRBD2	-	TRBJ2-3	CASSLASGWWEDTQYF	TGTGCCAGCAGTTTGGCTAGCGGATGGTGGGAGGATACGCAGTATTTT
TRBV6-1	-	-	TRBJ1-1	CASGWAGTNTEAFF	TGTGCCAGCGGTTGGGCTGGAACGAACACTGAAGCTTTCTTT
TRBV7-9	-	-	TRBJ1-3	CSSSLSSGNTIYF	TGTTCCAGCAGTCTCTCGTCGGGAAACACCATATATTTT
TRBV19	-	-	TRBJ1-4	CASQDSTNEKLFF	TGTGCCAGTCAAGACTCAACTAATGAAAAACTGTTTTTT
TRBV5-5	TRBD1	-	TRBJ1-2	CASRPGTVYGYTF	TGTGCCAGCAGGCCCGGGACAGTCTATGGCTACACCTTC
TRBV2	TRBD1	once	TRBJ1-5	CASSIGQGAWPQHF	TGTGCCAGCAGTATTGGACAGGGAGCCTGGCCCCAGCATTTT
TRBV27	-	-	TRBJ1-1	CASRRGWGEAFF	TGTGCCAGCAGGCGGGGCTGGGGTGAAGCTTTCTTT
TRBV5-1	TRBD1	-	TRBJ1-2	CASSLTGDQLGGYTF	TGCGCCAGCAGCTTGACAGGGGACCAGCTCGGGGGCTACACCTTC